The T cell receptor (beta chain) described here comes from a study of OX40 agonist ivuxolimab in advanced cancers. Across the study: Eligibility admitted prior anti-PD-1, anti-PD-L1 or anti-CTLA-4 therapy; about 40% had some.

Whole-study findings and limits: The specificity for antigen of the expanded peripheral T cells was not determined. On average, CD8+ T cells had more expanded clones than CD4+. Compared with others, partial responders at 0.1-3.0 mg/kg displayed clonal expansion among the lowest.

Measured with immunoSEQ multiplex PCR; TCRdb has only the in-frame clones, and not every one. The table lists about 16,000 clones, around 90% of them singletons. As to this clone: No antigen is known for it.

Sample: CD4+ or CD8+ T cells sorted from blood, taken in a trial of the OX40 agonist ivuxolimab. The TCR comes from an adult with an advanced solid tumor such as melanoma, head and neck, liver or kidney cancer.

The CDR3 bases are TGTGCCAGCAGTGAACTACCGGGACTAGGCACAGATACGCAGTATTTT. Residues: CASSELPGLGTDTQYF. The chain combines TRBV6-1 with TRBJ2-3; 8 bases match TRBD2. V lost 2 bases and J lost 1; bases outside the gene matches: 5. In germline, CDR1 is MNHNS, CDR2 SASEGT. CDR3 size: 16 residues.